Listed below are T cell receptor beta chains from one sample, sequenced in a study of T cell repertoires in cytomegalovirus infection. TCRdb redid the calling of the reads with MiXCR, one entry per CDR3 protein. The table has 510,000 or so distinct CDR3 sequences, less than 30% seen once. Input material: PBMCs. The receptors originated from a human donor in good health (CMV status not recorded). Some clones in this sample may be carry-over from other donors' samples. CDR3s include the opening cysteine and the closing phenylalanine or tryptophan. A D gene is named only where the DNA matches it firmly. The size field is filled for only some rows; it gives once, few, many or a size class.

cdr3_nt cdr3_aa v_call d_call j_call clone_size
TGCGCCAGCAGCCAAGTTTCCTACAATGAGCAGTTCTTC CASSQVSYNEQFF TRBV4-1 - TRBJ2-1 -
TGTGCCAGCAGCTTAATTCATCTTTACAATGAGCAGTTCTTC CASSLIHLYNEQFF TRBV7-9 - TRBJ2-1 -
TGTGCCAGCAGCTTAGCACAGGGCCCCACTGAAGCTTTCTTT CASSLAQGPTEAFF TRBV7-2 - TRBJ1-1 many
TGTGCCAGCAGCGTAGAGGCGGGGGCGAGTACTGAAGCTTTCTTT CASSVEAGASTEAFF TRBV9 - TRBJ1-1 -
TGTGCCAGCAGCCCTCGTGGACTAGCGGGAGTCAATGAGCAGTTCTTC CASSPRGLAGVNEQFF TRBV7-1 TRBD2 TRBJ2-1 -
TGCAGTGCTCTGGTAGCGGGTAGCTTCACGAACACCGGGGAGCTGTTTTTT CSALVAGSFTNTGELFF TRBV20-1 TRBD2 TRBJ2-2 few
TGTGCCAGCAGTTACCGGGACAGGGTGGAGCTGTTTTTT CASSYRDRVELFF TRBV6-2/TRBV6-3 TRBD1 TRBJ2-2 -
TGTGCCAGCAGCCAAGACCGACAGGTGAACACTGAAGCTTTCTTT CASSQDRQVNTEAFF TRBV3-1 - TRBJ1-1 -
TGCAGTGCTCAACATCCAGGTGGGACCCCAGCGGGAAACACCATATATTTT CSAQHPGGTPAGNTIYF TRBV20-1 - TRBJ1-3 -
TGTGCCAGCAGCTCAGGACCCAGCAATGAGCAGTTCTTC CASSSGPSNEQFF TRBV7-2 - TRBJ2-1 many
TGTGCCACCAGCAGAGGATGGGGTGGTAGAACGGAAAAACTGTTTTTT CATSRGWGGRTEKLFF TRBV15 - TRBJ1-4 many
TGTGCCAGCAGTGAACTACGTATGAACACTGAAGCTTTCTTT CASSELRMNTEAFF TRBV2 - TRBJ1-1 -
TGTGCCAGCAGCTTAGGTCTTGGGACAGACACAGATACGCAGTATTTT CASSLGLGTDTDTQYF TRBV11-3 TRBD1 TRBJ2-3 few
TGTGCCAGCAGCTTTCAACCCCCCACTAGCGGGAGGAGGGTCTCCTACAATGAGCAGTTCTTC CASSFQPPTSGRRVSYNEQFF TRBV7-6 TRBD2 TRBJ2-1 many
TGTGCCAGCAGTTCTCTCTCCAATGAGCAGTTCTTC CASSSLSNEQFF TRBV12-3/TRBV12-4 - TRBJ2-1 many
TGTGCCAGCAGCAGAGGACCGACTCTAACTAATGAAAAACTGTTTTTT CASSRGPTLTNEKLFF TRBV9 - TRBJ1-4 -
TGTGCCAGCAGCTTGAGGCTAGCGGGCCTGGGAGGAACAGATACGCAGTATTTT CASSLRLAGLGGTDTQYF TRBV13 TRBD2 TRBJ2-3 -
TGTGCCAGCAGCCCCCTTGGCAGACGCTCCTACAATGAGCAGTTCTTC CASSPLGRRSYNEQFF TRBV7-8 - TRBJ2-1 many
TGTGCCAGCAGCTTAGGCGGGAGACGGTACAATGAGCAGTTCTTC CASSLGGRRYNEQFF TRBV7-6 TRBD2 TRBJ2-1 many
TGTGCCAGCAGTTACTCTCTGGTTTTGCCAGGTGTCGATGGCAATCAGCCCCAGCATTTT CASSYSLVLPGVDGNQPQHF TRBV6-2/TRBV6-3 - TRBJ1-5 few
TGTGCCAGCAGTTATATTTTCTCGTATGAGCAGTTCTTC CASSYIFSYEQFF TRBV6-2/TRBV6-3 - TRBJ2-1 few
TGCGCCAGCAAAGACATTGCCTACGAGCAGTACTTC CASKDIAYEQYF TRBV10-2 - TRBJ2-7 -
TGTGCCAGCAGCTTAGGAGGTAGCTGGACTGAGCAGTTCTTC CASSLGGSWTEQFF TRBV7-2 - TRBJ2-1 many
TGTGCCAGCAGTACCCAGGGAGAAGAGACCCAGTACTTC CASSTQGEETQYF TRBV2 - TRBJ2-5 -
TGTGCCAGCAGGGACAGGGGCCGAGTTAGGAACACTGAAGCTTTCTTT CASRDRGRVRNTEAFF TRBV6-2/TRBV6-3 TRBD1 TRBJ1-1 -
TGTGCCAGCACCCTGGCTCTACTAGCGGGGTACAATGAGCAGTTCTTC CASTLALLAGYNEQFF TRBV11-3 TRBD2 TRBJ2-1 few
TGCAGCGTTGAAGTCCGGGACAGGGCGGACGAGCAGTACTTC CSVEVRDRADEQYF TRBV29-1 TRBD1 TRBJ2-7 many
TGTGCCTGGAGTGCGGGTGGACAAGCTTTCTTT CAWSAGGQAFF TRBV30 - TRBJ1-1 -
TGTGCCAGCAGCCAACGGGACAGGGGGCCTGGCTACACCTTC CASSQRDRGPGYTF TRBV4-2 TRBD1 TRBJ1-2 once
TGTGCCAGCACCTTCTTAGGAGGGAATGAGCAGTTCTTC CASTFLGGNEQFF TRBV7-9 - TRBJ2-1 -
TGTGCCAGCAGTTTAGTGTCGCGGCACACGCAGTATTTT CASSLVSRHTQYF TRBV12-3/TRBV12-4 - TRBJ2-3 few
TGTGCCAGCAGTATGACAGGTTTCAACTATGGCTACTCCTTC CASSMTGFNYGYSF TRBV27 - TRBJ1-2 -
TGTGCCAGCAGTTATTACAGTAAAAGCAATGAGCAGTTCTTC CASSYYSKSNEQFF TRBV6-1 - TRBJ2-1 -
TGTGCCAGCAGCTCATCGGGTTGGGCAGGCAACTATGGCTACACCTTC CASSSSGWAGNYGYTF TRBV7-2 - TRBJ1-2 many
TGTGCCAGCAGCTTTCGGGACACAAAGACAGATACGCAGTATTTT CASSFRDTKTDTQYF TRBV12-3/TRBV12-4 - TRBJ2-3 few
TGTGTCAGCAGTGCAACCGGGACAACCCCTGAAGCTTTCTTT CVSSATGTTPEAFF TRBV6-2/TRBV6-3 - TRBJ1-1 -
TGTGCCAGCAGCATTAGCAAGGGATTTGCTTTCTTT CASSISKGFAFF TRBV7-9 - TRBJ1-1 few
TGTGCCAGCAGCCCCAATAGCGGGAGAGGTACCGGGGAGCTGTTTTTT CASSPNSGRGTGELFF TRBV11-2 TRBD2 TRBJ2-2 -
TGTGCCAGCAGTTCGGCAGGGGGGATCGGTTCACCCCTCCACTTT CASSSAGGIGSPLHF TRBV6-2/TRBV6-3 TRBD1 TRBJ1-6 -
TGTGCCTGGAACCAGCGGTGGGGCACCGGGGAGCTGTTTTTT CAWNQRWGTGELFF TRBV30 - TRBJ2-2 few
TGTGCCAGCAGCTTAGGCAGGCAATCCTACGAGCAGTACTTC CASSLGRQSYEQYF TRBV11-2 - TRBJ2-7 -
TGTGCCAGCAGTCGGGACGCCAACACTGAAGCTTTCTTT CASSRDANTEAFF TRBV6-1 - TRBJ1-1 few
TGCGCCAGCAGCCTCACGATTGGGGATCAGCCCCAGCATTTT CASSLTIGDQPQHF TRBV4-1 - TRBJ1-5 -
TGTGCCAGCGGGGGGGGGACCAATCAGCCCCAGCATTTT CASGGGTNQPQHF TRBV11-2 - TRBJ1-5 few
TGCAGTGCTAGATCCACAGGGGGCAGCCAAGAGACCCAGTACTTC CSARSTGGSQETQYF TRBV20-1 TRBD1 TRBJ2-5 -
TGCAGTGCTAGAGATGGCCGGGGAGGGGACACTGAAGCTTTCTTT CSARDGRGGDTEAFF TRBV20-1 - TRBJ1-1 -
TGTGCCAGCAGCTTAAGGAGATCGTACACTGAAGCTTTCTTT CASSLRRSYTEAFF TRBV7-2 - TRBJ1-1 many
TGTGCCAGCAGTGAACGAGGCGAAAAACTGTTTTTT CASSERGEKLFF TRBV25-1 - TRBJ1-4 -
TGTGCCAGCAGCCAAGAGACCCTAGCGGGATCTTACACAGATACGCAGTATTTT CASSQETLAGSYTDTQYF TRBV14 TRBD2 TRBJ2-3 few
TGTGCCAGCAGTACAGGGAGAACTGAAGCTTTCTTT CASSTGRTEAFF TRBV6-6 - TRBJ1-1 few
TGTGCCAGCACCTCCTACAGGGGATTTGGCTATGGCTACACCTTC CASTSYRGFGYGYTF TRBV9 TRBD1 TRBJ1-2 -
TGTGCCAACATCGACCGGGACAGGGGGCGTACGAGCAATCAGCCCCAGCATTTT CANIDRDRGRTSNQPQHF TRBV28 TRBD1 TRBJ1-5 -
TGTGCCAGCAGCCAAGCAGGGGTGAATCAGCAGCCCCAGCATTTT CASSQAGVNQQPQHF TRBV6-5 - TRBJ1-5 -